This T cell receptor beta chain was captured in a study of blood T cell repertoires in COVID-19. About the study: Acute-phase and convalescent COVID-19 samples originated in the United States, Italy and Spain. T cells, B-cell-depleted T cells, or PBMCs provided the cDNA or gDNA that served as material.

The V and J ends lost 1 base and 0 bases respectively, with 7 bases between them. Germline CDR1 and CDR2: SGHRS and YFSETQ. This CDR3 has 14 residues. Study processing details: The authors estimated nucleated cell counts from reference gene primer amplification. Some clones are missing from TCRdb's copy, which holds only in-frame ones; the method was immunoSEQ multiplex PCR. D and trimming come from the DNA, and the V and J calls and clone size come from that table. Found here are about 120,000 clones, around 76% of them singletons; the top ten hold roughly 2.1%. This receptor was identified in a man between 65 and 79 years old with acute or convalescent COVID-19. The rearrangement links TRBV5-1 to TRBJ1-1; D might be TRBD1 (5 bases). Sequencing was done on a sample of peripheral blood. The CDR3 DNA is TGCGCCAGCAGCTTGCAAGGGGTGAACACTGAAGCTTTCTTT. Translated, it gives CASSLQGVNTEAFF. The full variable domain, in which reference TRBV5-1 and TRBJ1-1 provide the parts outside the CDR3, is KAGVTQTPRYLIKTRGQQVTLSCSPISGHRSVSWYQQTPGQGLQFLFEYFSETQRNKGNFPGRFSGRQFSNSRSEMNVSTLELGDSALYLCASSLQGVNTEAFFGQGTRLTVV.